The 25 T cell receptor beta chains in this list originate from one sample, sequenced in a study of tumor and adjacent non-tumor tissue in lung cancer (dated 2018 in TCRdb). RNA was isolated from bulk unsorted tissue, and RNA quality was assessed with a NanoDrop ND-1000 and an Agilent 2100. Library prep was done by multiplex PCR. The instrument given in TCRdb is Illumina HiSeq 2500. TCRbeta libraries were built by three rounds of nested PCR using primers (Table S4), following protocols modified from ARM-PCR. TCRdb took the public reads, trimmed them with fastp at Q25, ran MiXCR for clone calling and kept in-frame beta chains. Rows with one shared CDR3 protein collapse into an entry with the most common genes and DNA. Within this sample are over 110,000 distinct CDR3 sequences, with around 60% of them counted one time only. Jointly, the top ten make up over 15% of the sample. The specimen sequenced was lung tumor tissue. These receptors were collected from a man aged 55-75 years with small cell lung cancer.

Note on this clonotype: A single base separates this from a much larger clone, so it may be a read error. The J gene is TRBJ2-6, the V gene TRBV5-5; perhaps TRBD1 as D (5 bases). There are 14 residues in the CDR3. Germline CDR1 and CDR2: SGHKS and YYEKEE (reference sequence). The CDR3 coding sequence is TGTGCCAGCACCCTTTCGCCTGGGGCCAACGTCCTGGCTTTC. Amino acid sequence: CASTLSPGANVLAF.

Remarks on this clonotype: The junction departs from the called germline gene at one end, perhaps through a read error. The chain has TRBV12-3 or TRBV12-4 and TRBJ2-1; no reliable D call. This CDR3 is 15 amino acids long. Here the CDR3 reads CASSFPRITYDEQFF. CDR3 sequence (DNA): TGTGCCAGCAGTTTCCCGCGGATCACCTACGATGAGCAGTTCTTC.

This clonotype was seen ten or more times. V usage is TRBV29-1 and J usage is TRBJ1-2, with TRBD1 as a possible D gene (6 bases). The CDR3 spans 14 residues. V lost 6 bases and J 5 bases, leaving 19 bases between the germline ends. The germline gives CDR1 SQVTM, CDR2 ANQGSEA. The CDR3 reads CSVTGAGVKYGYTF. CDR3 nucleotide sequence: TGCAGCGTGACAGGAGCAGGGGTTAAGTATGGCTACACCTTC.

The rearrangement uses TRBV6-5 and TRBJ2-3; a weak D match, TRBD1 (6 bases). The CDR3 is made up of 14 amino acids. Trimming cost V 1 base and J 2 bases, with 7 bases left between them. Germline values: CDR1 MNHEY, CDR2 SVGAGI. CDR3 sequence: CASSYWDNTDTQYF. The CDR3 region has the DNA TGTGCCAGCAGTTACTGGGACAACACAGATACGCAGTATTTT.

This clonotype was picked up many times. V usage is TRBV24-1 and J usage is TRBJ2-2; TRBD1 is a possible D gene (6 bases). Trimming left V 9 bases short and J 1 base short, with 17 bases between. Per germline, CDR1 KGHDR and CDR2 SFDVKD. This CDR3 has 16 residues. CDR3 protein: CATEGEEGRNTGELFF. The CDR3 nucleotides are TGTGCCACCGAGGGGGAAGAGGGCAGGAACACCGGGGAGCTGTTTTTT.

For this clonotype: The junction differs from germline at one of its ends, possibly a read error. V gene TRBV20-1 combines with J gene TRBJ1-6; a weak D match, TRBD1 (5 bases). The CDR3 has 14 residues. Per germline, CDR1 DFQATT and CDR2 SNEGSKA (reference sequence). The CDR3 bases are TGCAATGCTAGAGATCAGACAGTGATTTCACCCCTCCACTTT. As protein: CNARDQTVISPLHF.

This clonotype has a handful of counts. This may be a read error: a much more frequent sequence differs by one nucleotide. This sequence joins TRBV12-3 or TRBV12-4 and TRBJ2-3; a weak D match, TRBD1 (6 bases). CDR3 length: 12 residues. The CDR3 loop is CASSFARGFWHF. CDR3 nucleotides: TGTGCCAGCAGTTTTGCCAGGGGTTTCTGGCATTTT.

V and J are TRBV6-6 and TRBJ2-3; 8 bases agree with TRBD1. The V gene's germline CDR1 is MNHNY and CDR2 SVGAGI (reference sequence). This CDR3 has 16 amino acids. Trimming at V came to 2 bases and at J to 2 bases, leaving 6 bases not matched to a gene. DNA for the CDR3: TGTGCCAGCAGTTACCGACAGGGGACCTACACAGATACGCAGTATTTT. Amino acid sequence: CASSYRQGTYTDTQYF.

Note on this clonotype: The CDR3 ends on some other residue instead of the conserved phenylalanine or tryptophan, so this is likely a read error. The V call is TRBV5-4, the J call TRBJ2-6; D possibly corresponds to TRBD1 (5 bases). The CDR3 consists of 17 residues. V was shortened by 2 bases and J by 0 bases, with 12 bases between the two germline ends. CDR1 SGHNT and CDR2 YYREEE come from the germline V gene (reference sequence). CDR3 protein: CASSFGAASSGANVLTS. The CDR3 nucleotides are TGTGCCAGCAGCTTTGGGGCCGCGAGCTCTGGGGCCAACGTCCTGACTTCC.

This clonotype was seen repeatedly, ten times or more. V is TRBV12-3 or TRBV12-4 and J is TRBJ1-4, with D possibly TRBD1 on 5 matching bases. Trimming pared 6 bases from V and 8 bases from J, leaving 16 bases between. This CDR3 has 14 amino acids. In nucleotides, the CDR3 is TGTGCCAGCAGCAGCCTCGGGGCAGGGGAAAAACTGTTTTTT. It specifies CASSSLGAGEKLFF.

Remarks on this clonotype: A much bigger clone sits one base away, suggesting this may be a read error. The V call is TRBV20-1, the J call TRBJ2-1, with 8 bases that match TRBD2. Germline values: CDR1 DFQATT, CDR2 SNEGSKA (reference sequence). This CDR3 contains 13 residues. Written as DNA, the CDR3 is TGCAGTGCTAGACTAGCGGGCTACAAAGAGCAGTTCTTC. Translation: CSARLAGYKEQFF.

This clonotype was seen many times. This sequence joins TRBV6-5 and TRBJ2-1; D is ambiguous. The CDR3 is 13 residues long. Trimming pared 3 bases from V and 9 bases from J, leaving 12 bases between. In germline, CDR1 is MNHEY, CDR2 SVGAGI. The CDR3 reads CASSYRRGVEQFF. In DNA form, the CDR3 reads TGTGCCAGCAGTTATAGAAGAGGAGTTGAGCAGTTCTTC.

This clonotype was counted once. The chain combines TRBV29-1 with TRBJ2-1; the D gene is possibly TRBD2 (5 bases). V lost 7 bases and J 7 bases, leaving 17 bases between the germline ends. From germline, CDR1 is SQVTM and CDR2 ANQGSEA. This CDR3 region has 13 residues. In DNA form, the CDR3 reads TGCAGCGGTCGACTAACGGGAATTAATGAGCAGTTCTTC. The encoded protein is CSGRLTGINEQFF.

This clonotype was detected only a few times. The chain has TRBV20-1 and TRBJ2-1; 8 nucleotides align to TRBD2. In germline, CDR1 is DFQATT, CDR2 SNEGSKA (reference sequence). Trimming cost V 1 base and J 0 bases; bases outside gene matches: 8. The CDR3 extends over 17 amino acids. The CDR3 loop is CSARAPPGGISYNEQFF. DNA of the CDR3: TGCAGTGCTAGAGCCCCCCCGGGAGGGATCTCCTACAATGAGCAGTTCTTC.

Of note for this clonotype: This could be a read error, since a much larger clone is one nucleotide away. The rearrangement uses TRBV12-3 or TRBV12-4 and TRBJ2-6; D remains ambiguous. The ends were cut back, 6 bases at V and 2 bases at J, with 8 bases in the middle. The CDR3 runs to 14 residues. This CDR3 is CASRTLPGANVLTF. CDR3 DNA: TGTGCCAGCAGGACGCTCCCTGGGGCCAACGTCCTGACTTTC.

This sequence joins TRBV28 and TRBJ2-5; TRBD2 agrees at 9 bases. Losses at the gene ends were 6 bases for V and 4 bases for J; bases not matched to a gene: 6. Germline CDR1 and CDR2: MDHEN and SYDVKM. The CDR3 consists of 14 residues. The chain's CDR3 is CASSAGGVGETQYF. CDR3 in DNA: TGTGCCAGCAGCGCGGGAGGGGTAGGAGAGACCCAGTACTTC.

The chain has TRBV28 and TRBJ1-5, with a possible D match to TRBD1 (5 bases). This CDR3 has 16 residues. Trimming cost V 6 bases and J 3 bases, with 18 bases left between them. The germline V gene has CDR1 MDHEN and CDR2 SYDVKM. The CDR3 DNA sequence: TGTGCCAGCAGACCAGGGAGAGGTATAGCCAATCAGCCCCAGCATTTT. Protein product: CASRPGRGIANQPQHF.

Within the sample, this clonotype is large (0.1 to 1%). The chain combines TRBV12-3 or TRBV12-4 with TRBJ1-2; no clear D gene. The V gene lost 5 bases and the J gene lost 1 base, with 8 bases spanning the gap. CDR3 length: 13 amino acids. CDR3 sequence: CASSNTFNYGYTF. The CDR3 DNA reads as TGTGCCAGCAGTAACACTTTTAACTATGGCTACACCTTC.

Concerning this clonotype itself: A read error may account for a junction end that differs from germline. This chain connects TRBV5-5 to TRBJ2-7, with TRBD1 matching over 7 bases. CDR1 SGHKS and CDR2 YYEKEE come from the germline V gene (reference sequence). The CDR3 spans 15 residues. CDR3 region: CASSLERGRSLEQYF. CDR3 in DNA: TGTGCCAGTAGCTTGGAAAGGGGGCGCTCTCTCGAGCAGTACTTC.

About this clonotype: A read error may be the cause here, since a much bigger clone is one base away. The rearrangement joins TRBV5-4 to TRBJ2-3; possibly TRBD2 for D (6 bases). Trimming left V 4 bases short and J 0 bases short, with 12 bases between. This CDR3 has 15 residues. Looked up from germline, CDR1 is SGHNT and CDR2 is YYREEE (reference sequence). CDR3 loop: CASSRRDCSTDTQYF. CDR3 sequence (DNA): TGTGCCAGCAGCCGGCGGGACTGTAGCACAGATACGCAGTATTTT.

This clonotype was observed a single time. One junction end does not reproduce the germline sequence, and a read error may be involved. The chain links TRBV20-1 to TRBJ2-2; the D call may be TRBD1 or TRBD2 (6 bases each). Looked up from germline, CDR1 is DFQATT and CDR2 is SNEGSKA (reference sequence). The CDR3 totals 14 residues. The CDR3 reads CSASGGAGTGELFF. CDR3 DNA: TGCAGTGCTAGCGGGGGCGCGGGTACCGGGGAACTGTTTTTT.

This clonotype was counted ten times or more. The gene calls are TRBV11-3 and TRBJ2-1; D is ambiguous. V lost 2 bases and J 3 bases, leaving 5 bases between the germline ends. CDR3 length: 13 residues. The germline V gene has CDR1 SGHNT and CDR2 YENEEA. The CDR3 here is CASSLTIYNEQFF. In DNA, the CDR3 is TGTGCCAGCAGCTTAACTATCTACAATGAGCAGTTCTTC.

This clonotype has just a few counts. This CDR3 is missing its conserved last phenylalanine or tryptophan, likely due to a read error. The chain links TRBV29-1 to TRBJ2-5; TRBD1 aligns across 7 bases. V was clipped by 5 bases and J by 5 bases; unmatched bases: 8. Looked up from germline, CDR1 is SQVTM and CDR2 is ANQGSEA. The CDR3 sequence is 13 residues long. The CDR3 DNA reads TGCAGCGTTTGGACAGGCTTACGGGAGACCCAGTACTCC. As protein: CSVWTGLRETQYS.

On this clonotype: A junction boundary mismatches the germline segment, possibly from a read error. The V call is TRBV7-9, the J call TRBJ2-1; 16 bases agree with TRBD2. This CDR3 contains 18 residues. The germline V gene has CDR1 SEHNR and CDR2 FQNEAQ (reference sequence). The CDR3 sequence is CASIPGLAGGPAHNERLF. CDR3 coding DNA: TGTGCCAGCATCCCGGGACTAGCGGGAGGGCCGGCACACAATGAGCGGTTATTC.

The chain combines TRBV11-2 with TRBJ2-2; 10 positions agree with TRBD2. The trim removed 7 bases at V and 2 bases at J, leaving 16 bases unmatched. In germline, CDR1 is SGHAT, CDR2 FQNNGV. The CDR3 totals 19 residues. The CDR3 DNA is TGTGCCAGCAACCCTGGGACTAGCGAGAGGACCATAAACACCGGGGAGCTGTTTTTT. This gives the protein CASNPGTSERTINTGELFF.